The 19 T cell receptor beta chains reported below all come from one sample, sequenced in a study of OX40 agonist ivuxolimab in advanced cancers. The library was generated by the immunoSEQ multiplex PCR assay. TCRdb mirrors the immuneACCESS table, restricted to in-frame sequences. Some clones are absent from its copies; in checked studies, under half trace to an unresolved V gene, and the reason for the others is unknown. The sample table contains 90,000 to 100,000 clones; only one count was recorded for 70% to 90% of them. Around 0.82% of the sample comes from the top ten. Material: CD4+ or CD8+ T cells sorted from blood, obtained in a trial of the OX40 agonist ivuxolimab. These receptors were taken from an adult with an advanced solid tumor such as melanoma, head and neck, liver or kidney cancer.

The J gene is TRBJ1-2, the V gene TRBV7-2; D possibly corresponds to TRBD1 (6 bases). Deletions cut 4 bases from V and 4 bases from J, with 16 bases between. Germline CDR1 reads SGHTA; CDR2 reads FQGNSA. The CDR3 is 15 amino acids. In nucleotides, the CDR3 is TGTGCCAGCAGCTCCCAGACAGGCGTGCTCTATGGCTACACCTTC. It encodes CASSSQTGVLYGYTF.

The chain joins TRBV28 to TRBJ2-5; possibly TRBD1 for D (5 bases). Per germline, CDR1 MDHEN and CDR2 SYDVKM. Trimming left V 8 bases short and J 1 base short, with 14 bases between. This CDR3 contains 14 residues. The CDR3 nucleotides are TGTGCCAGCCACGACTGGGGCATCCAAGAGACCCAGTACTTC. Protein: CASHDWGIQETQYF.

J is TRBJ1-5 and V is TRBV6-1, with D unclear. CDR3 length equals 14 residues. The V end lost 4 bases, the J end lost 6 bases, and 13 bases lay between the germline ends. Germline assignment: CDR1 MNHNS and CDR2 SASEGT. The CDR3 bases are TGTGCCAGCAGTGCCTTGGAGGGTGGTCAGCCCCAGCATTTT. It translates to CASSALEGGQPQHF.

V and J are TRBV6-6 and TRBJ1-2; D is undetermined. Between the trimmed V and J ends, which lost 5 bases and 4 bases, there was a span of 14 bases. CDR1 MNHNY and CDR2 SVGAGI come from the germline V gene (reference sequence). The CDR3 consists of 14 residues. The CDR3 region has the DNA TGTGCCAGCAGTAGAGGCGGGGTTACCTATGGCTACACCTTC. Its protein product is CASSRGGVTYGYTF.

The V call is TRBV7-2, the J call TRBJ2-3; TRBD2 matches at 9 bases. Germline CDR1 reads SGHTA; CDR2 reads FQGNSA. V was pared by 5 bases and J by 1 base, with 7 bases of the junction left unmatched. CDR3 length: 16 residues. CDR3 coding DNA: TGTGCCAGCAGCACCTCTAGCGGGGTTCGCACAGATACGCAGTATTTT. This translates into CASSTSSGVRTDTQYF.

CDR3 sequence (DNA): TGTGCCAGCAGCTTTATTGCCGGGGAGCTGTTTTTT. This encodes CASSFIAGELFF. The chain is built from TRBV11-2 and TRBJ2-2; D is unresolved. The CDR3 is 12 amino acids. Trimming pared 3 bases from V and 6 bases from J, leaving 5 bases between. Germline CDR1 SGHAT, CDR2 FQNNGV. The full variable domain, its missing parts supplied by reference TRBV11-2 and TRBJ2-2, is EAGVAQSPRYKIIEKRQSVAFWCNPISGHATLYWYQQILGQGPKLLIQFQNNGVVDDSQLPKDRFSAERLKGVDSTLKIQPAKLEDSAVYLCASSFIAGELFFGEGSRLTVL.

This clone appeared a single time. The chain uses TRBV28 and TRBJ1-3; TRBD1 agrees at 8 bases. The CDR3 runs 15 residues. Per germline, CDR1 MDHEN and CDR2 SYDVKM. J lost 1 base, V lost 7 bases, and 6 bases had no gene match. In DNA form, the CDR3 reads TGTGCCAGCAACCAGGGGGCTTCGTCTGGAAACACCATATATTTT. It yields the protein CASNQGASSGNTIYF.

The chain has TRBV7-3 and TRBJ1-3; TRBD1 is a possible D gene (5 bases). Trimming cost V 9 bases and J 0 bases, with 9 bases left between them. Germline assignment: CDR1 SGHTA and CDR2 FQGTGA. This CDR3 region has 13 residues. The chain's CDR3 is CASSTASGNTIYF. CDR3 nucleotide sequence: TGTGCCAGTTCGACAGCCTCTGGAAACACCATATATTTT.

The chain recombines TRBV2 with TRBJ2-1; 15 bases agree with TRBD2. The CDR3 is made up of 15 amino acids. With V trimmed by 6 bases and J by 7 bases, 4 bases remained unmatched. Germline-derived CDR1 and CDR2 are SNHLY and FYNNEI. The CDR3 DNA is TGTGCCAGCAGAGGGACTAGCGGGAGGAATAATGAGCAGTTCTTC. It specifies CASRGTSGRNNEQFF.

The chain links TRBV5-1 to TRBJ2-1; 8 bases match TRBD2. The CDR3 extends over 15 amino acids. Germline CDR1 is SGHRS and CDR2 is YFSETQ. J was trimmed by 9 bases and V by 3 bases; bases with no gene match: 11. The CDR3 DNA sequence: TGCGCCAGCAGCTCAGCGGGAGAACAACGGAGTGAGCAGTTCTTC. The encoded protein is CASSSAGEQRSEQFF.

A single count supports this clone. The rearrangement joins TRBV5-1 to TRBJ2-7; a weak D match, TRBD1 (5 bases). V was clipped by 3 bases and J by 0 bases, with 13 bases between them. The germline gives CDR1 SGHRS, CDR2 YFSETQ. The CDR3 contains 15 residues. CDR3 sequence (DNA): TGCGCCAGCAGCTCCCTTGGTGGGGCCTCCTACGAGCAGTACTTC. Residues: CASSSLGGASYEQYF.

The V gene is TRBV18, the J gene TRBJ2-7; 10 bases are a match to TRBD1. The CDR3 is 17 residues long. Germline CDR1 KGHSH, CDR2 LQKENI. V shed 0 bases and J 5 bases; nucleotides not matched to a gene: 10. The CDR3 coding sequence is TGTGCCAGCTCACCACCGATTGGGACAGGGGCGTCTAACGAGCAGTACTTC. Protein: CASSPPIGTGASNEQYF.

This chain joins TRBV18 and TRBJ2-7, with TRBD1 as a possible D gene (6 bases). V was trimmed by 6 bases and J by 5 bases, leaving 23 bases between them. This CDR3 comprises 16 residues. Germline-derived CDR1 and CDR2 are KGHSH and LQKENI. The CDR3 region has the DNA TGTGCCAGCTCCAGAGGAGTAGGGGGAAGGGGAGACGAGCAGTACTTC. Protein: CASSRGVGGRGDEQYF.

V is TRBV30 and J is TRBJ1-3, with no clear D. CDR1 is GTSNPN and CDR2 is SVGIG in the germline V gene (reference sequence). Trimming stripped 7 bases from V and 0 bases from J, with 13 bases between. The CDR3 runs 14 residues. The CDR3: CAYYESHSGNTIYF. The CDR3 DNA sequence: TGTGCCTATTACGAGTCCCACTCTGGAAACACCATATATTTT.

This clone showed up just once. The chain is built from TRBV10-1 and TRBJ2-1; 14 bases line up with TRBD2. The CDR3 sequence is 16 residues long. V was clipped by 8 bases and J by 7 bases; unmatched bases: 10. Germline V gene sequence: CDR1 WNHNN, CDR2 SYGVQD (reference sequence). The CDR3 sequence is CASSPLGTSGSNEQFF. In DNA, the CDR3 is TGCGCCAGCTCGCCTTTAGGGACTAGCGGGAGTAATGAGCAGTTCTTC.

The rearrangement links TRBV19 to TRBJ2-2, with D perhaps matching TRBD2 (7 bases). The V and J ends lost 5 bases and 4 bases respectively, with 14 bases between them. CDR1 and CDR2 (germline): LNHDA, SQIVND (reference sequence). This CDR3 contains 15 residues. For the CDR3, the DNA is TGTGCCAGTAGTCCGAGGGGGGGTTCCACCGGGGAGCTGTTTTTT. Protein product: CASSPRGGSTGELFF. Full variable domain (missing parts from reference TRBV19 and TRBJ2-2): DGGITQSPKYLFRKEGQNVTLSCEQNLNHDAMYWYRQDPGQGLRLIYYSQIVNDFQKGDIAEGYSVSREKKESFPLTVTSAQKNPTAFYLCASSPRGGSTGELFFGEGSRLTVL.

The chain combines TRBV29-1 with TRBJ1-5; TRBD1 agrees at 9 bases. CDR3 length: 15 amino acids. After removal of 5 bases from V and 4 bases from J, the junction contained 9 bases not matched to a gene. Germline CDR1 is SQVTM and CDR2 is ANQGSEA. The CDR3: CSVLYGTGSNQPQHF. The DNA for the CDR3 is TGCAGCGTTCTATACGGGACAGGGTCAAATCAGCCCCAGCATTTT.

DNA for the CDR3: TGTGCCAGCATGAGGGGGGCTGGGGCCAACGTCCTGACTTTC. Its translation is CASMRGAGANVLTF. The V call is TRBV6-5, the J call TRBJ2-6, with D perhaps being TRBD1 or TRBD2 (6 bases each). V lost 7 bases, J lost 2 bases, and 9 bases lay in between. CDR3 length equals 14 residues. Germline lookup yields CDR1 MNHEY and CDR2 SVGAGI.

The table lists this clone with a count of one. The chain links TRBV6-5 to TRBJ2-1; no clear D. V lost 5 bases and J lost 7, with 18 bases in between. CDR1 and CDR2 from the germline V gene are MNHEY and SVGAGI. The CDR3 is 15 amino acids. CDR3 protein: CASSPGELGYNEQFF. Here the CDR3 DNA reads TGTGCCAGCAGTCCTGGTGAATTGGGTTATAATGAGCAGTTCTTC.